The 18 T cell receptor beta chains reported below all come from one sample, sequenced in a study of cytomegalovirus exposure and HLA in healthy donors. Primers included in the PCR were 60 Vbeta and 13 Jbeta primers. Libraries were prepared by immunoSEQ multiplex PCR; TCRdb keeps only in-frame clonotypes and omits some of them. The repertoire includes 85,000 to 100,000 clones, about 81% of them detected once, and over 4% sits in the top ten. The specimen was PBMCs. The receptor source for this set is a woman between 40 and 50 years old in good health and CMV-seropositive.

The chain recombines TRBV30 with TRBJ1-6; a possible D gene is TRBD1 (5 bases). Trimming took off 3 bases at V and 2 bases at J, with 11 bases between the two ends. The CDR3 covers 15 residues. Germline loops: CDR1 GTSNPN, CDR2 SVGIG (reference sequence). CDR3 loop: CAWRLAGTYNSPLHF. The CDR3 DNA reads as TGTGCCTGGAGGTTAGCAGGGACCTATAATTCACCCCTCCACTTT.

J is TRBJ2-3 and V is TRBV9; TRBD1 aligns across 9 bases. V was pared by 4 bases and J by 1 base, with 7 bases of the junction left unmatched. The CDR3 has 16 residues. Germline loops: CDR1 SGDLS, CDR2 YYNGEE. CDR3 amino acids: CASSPQGQGGTDTQYF. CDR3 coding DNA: TGTGCCAGCAGCCCCCAGGGACAGGGAGGCACAGATACGCAGTATTTT.

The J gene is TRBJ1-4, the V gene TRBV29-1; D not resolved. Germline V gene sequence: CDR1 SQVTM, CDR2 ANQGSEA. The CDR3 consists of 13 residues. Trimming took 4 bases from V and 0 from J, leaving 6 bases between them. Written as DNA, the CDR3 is TGCAGCGTTGGAGGTCCAACTAATGAAAAACTGTTTTTT. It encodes CSVGGPTNEKLFF.

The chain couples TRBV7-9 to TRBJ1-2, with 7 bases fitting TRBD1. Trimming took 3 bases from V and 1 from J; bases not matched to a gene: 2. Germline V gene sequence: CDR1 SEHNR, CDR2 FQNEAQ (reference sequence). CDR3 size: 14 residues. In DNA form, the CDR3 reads TGTGCCAGCAGCTTGACAGGGCGTAACTATGGCTACACCTTC. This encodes CASSLTGRNYGYTF. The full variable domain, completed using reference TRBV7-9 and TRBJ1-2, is DTGVSQNPRHKITKRGQNVTFRCDPISEHNRLYWYRQTLGQGPEFLTYFQNEAQLEKSRLLSDRFSAERPKGSFSTLEIQRTEQGDSAMYLCASSLTGRNYGYTFGSGTRLTVV.

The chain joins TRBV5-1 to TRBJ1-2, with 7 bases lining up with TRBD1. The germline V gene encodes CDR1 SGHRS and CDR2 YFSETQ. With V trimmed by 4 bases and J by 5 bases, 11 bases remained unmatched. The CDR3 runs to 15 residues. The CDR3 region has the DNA TGCGCCAGCAGCGCAGGGACAGCCGAATTTTATGGCTACACCTTC. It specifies CASSAGTAEFYGYTF. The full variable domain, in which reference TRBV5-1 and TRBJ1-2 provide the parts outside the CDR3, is KAGVTQTPRYLIKTRGQQVTLSCSPISGHRSVSWYQQTPGQGLQFLFEYFSETQRNKGNFPGRFSGRQFSNSRSEMNVSTLELGDSALYLCASSAGTAEFYGYTFGSGTRLTVV.

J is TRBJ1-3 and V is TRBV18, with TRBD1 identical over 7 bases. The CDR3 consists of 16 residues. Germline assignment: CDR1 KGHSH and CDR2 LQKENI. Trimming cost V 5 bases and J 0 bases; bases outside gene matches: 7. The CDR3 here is CASSTGTASSGNTIYF. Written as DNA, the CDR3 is TGTGCCAGCTCAACCGGGACAGCGAGCTCTGGAAACACCATATATTTT.

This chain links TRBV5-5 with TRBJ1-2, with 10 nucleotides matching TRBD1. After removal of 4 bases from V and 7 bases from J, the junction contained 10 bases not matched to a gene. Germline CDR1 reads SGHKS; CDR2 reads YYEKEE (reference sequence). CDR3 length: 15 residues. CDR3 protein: CASSLQTGGAFGYTF. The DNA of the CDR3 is TGTGCCAGCAGCCTGCAGACAGGGGGCGCCTTTGGCTACACCTTC.

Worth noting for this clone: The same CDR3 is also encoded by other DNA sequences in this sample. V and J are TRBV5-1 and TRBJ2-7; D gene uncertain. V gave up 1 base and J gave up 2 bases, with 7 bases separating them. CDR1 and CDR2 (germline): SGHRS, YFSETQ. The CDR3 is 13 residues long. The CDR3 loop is CASSLTVTYEQYF. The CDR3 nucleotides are TGCGCCAGCAGCTTGACAGTAACCTACGAGCAGTACTTC.

The CDR3 region has the DNA TGTGCCTTTAGCCAGGGGGTGAACACTGAAGCTTTCTTT. As protein: CAFSQGVNTEAFF. The genes are TRBV6-6 and TRBJ1-1; TRBD1 matches at 7 bases. The CDR3 is 13 amino acids. CDR1 and CDR2 from the germline V gene are MNHNY and SVGAGI (reference sequence). The V gene end was trimmed by 11 bases and the J gene end by 0 bases; junction bases not matched to a gene: 6.

The CDR3 region is CASSGTSGGADTQYF. Here the CDR3 DNA reads TGTGCCAGCAGCGGAACTAGCGGGGGAGCAGATACGCAGTATTTT. The V gene is TRBV9, the J gene TRBJ2-3; 11 bases agree with TRBD2. The CDR3 is made up of 15 amino acids. Germline V lookup: CDR1 SGDLS, CDR2 YYNGEE. The junction had 4 bases not matched to a gene; V was cut back by 3 bases and J by 4 bases.

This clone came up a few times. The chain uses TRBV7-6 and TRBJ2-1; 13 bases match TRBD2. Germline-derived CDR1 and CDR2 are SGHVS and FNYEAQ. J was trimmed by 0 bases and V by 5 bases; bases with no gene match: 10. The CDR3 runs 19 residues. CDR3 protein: CASSTRGLAGPSSYNEQFF. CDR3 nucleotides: TGTGCCAGCAGCACCAGGGGACTAGCGGGGCCGAGCTCCTACAATGAGCAGTTCTTC.

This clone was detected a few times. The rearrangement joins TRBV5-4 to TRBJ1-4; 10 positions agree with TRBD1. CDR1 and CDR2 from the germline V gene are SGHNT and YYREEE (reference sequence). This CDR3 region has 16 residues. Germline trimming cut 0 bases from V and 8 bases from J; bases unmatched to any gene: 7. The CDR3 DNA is TGTGCCAGCAGCTTGGCTCTTGGGACAGGGGAGGAAAAACTGTTTTTT. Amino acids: CASSLALGTGEEKLFF. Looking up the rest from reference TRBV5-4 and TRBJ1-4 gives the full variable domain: ETGVTQSPTHLIKTRGQQVTLRCSSQSGHNTVSWYQQALGQGPQFIFQYYREEENGRGNFPPRFSGLQFPNYSSELNVNALELDDSALYLCASSLALGTGEEKLFFGSGTQLSVL.

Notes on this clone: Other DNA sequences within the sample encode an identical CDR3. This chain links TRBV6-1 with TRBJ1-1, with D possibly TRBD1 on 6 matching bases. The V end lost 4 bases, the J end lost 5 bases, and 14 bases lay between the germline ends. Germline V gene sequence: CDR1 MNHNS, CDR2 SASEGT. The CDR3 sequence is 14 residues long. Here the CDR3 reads CASSANREMTEAFF. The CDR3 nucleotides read TGTGCCAGCAGTGCGAACAGGGAGATGACTGAAGCTTTCTTT.

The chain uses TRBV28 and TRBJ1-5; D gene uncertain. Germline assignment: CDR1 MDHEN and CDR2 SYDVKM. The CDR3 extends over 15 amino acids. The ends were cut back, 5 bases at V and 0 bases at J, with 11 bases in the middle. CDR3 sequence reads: CASSLPTDSNQPQHF. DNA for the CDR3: TGTGCCAGCAGTCTCCCAACAGATAGCAATCAGCCCCAGCATTTT.

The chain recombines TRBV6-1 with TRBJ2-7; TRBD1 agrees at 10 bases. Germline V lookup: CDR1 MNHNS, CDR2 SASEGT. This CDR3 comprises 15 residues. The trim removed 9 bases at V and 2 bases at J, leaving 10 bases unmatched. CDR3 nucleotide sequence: TGTGCCAGTTCGAACGGGGGACAGGGGACCTACGAGCAGTACTTC. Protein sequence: CASSNGGQGTYEQYF.

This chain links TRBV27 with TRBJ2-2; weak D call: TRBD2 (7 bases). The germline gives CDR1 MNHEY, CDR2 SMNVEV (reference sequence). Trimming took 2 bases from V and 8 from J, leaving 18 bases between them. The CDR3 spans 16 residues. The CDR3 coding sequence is TGTGCCAGCAGTTTACGGGGCGGGGGCACAGGTGGGGAGCTGTTTTTT. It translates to CASSLRGGGTGGELFF.

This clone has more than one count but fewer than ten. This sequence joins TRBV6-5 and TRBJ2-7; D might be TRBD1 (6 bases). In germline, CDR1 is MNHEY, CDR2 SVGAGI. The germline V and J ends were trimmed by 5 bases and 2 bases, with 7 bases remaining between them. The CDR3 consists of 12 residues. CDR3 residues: CASSRQAYEQYF. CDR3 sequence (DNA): TGTGCCAGCAGTAGACAGGCCTACGAGCAGTACTTC.

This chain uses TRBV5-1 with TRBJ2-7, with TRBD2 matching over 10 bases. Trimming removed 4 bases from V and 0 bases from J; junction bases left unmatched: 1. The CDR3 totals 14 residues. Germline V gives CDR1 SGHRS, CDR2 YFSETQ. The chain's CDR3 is CASSRTSGSYEQYF. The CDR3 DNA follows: TGCGCCAGCAGCCGGACTAGCGGCTCCTACGAGCAGTACTTC.